These 6 T cell receptor beta chains share one sample of origin, sequenced in a study of shared clonotypes between healthy human individuals (dated by TCRdb to about 2020). Receptors were amplified or captured by the immunoSEQ multiplex PCR assay. Entries here come from immuneACCESS through TCRdb and include only in-frame sequences with V and J called. Some clones fail to appear in such tables; in the studies checked, an unresolved V gene covers under half of the shortfall, and the cause of the remainder is unknown. The sample table holds about 2.1 million clones, of which 93% were seen once. The top ten hold about 1.7% of the sample. CD8 naive samples were obtained by positive selection for CCR7 among CD45RO-negative cells, yielding a CD45RA+CCR7+ population from which TemRA cells were excluded. Sequenced sample: naive CD8+ T cells from PBMCs. The meaning of the sample's cell subset or site label: CD45RA+CCR7+. Every receptor here comes from a young man in good health. Some clones in this sample may be carry-over from other donors' samples.

This clone showed up just once. The chain has TRBV7-9 and TRBJ2-4; either TRBD1 or TRBD2 may supply D (6 bases each). The germline V gene encodes CDR1 SEHNR and CDR2 FQNEAQ (reference sequence). Trimming shortened V by 1 base and J by 9 bases, and 19 bases separated the two germline ends. This CDR3 comprises 16 residues. The CDR3 sequence is CASSLGPGGSTGIQYF. The CDR3 DNA reads as TGTGCCAGCAGCTTAGGCCCCGGGGGCTCCACGGGCATTCAGTACTTC.

The chain joins TRBV14 to TRBJ2-2; no clear D. Trimming pared 4 bases from V and 7 bases from J, leaving 7 bases between. The CDR3 is 12 amino acids. The germline CDR1 and CDR2 sequences are SGHDN and FVKESK. The CDR3 DNA sequence: TGTGCCAGCAGCCCCGTGGGCGGGGAGCTGTTTTTT. This codes for CASSPVGGELFF.

The chain combines TRBV4-3 with TRBJ2-7, with 9 bases aligning to TRBD2. CDR3 size: 16 residues. Germline CDR1 and CDR2: LGHNA and YSLEER. With 1 base clipped from V and 3 bases from J, the junction kept 7 bases outside the gene matches. The CDR3 spells CASSQGLTSGFYEQYF. The CDR3 DNA reads as TGCGCCAGCAGCCAAGGCCTGACTAGCGGTTTCTACGAGCAGTACTTC.

The CDR3 protein is CASSFLRQGGNPTDTQYF. CDR3 nucleotides: TGTGCCAGCAGCTTTTTACGACAGGGCGGTAACCCCACAGATACGCAGTATTTT. This chain links TRBV7-6 with TRBJ2-3, with 7 bases lining up with TRBD1. Trimming took 3 bases from V and 2 from J; bases not matched to a gene: 14. The CDR3 spans 18 residues. Germline V gene lookup returns CDR1 SGHVS and CDR2 FNYEAQ.

V is TRBV29-1 and J is TRBJ2-2; D remains ambiguous. CDR1 is SQVTM, CDR2 ANQGSEA, per germline. The V and J ends lost 7 bases and 4 bases respectively, with 10 bases between them. The CDR3 is 12 residues long. The chain's CDR3 is CSARHTTGELFF. The CDR3 DNA sequence: TGCAGCGCCAGACACACCACCGGGGAGCTGTTTTTT.

This clone was found once. This chain uses TRBV5-4 with TRBJ2-5; possible D gene TRBD1, 6 bases. The CDR3 extends over 13 amino acids. The V gene lost 4 bases and the J gene lost 9 bases, with 16 bases spanning the gap. Germline-derived CDR1 and CDR2 are SGHNT and YYREEE (reference sequence). CDR3: CASSDWDTSSQYF. For the CDR3, the DNA is TGTGCCAGCAGCGATTGGGACACTTCTTCCCAGTACTTC.